This TCR beta chain was sequenced during a study of shared clonotypes between healthy human individuals. Study results and limitations: Researchers found naive subsets generally carried larger estimated richness than memory subsets. Large depth notwithstanding, sorted-subset sequencing proved incomplete by rarefaction. Clonotypes not shared had lower generation probabilities than those common to all four donors.

The table lists this clone with a count of one. Its antigen is currently unknown. Germline CDR1 and CDR2: SGDLS and YYNGEE. The CDR3 is 16 amino acids. V gave up 0 bases and J gave up 2 bases, with 12 bases separating them. Replicate PCRs from sorted subsets contained roughly 220 ng DNA, which is 30,000 to 35,000 T cell genomes. The repertoire was sequenced with immunoSEQ multiplex PCR; TCRdb's copy has only in-frame clones and lacks some. The sample includes about 700,000 clones, roughly 94% of them seen just once. Terminally differentiated effector memory CD45RA+ cells were left out of the naive CD8 fraction, which was CD45RO-negative and positively selected for CCR7.

What was sequenced was naive CD8+ T cells sorted from blood. The rearrangement links TRBV9 to TRBJ2-1; maybe TRBD1 (6 bases). The source is a man aged 25 to 45 in good health. The CDR3 protein is CASSVDGDMAYNEQFF. The CDR3 DNA is TGTGCCAGCAGCGTAGATGGGGACATGGCCTACAATGAGCAGTTCTTC.